The rows below give T cell receptor beta chains drawn from one sample of a study of CD8 T cells in ankylosing spondylitis. TCRdb recomputed calls from the 5' RACE reads with MiXCR, one row per CDR3 protein. Of 200,000 to 250,000 distinct CDR3 sequences detected, roughly a tenth appear once; the ten largest clones hold over 20%. Sequenced sample: blood, either unsorted or a sorted T cell fraction (not recorded which). The receptors were sampled from a male donor with ankylosing spondylitis or in good health (not recorded which). CDR3s include the opening cysteine and the closing phenylalanine or tryptophan. Fields, in order: V gene, J gene, clone size, D gene, CDR3 protein, CDR3 DNA. The D gene is left open where the match is weak. Size is stated for part of the rows, as once, few or many counts, or as a class when the clone is expanded.

v_call: TRBV5-1
j_call: TRBJ2-1
clone_size: many
d_call: TRBD1
cdr3_aa: CASSRSGGGNEQFF
cdr3_nt: TGCGCCAGCAGCCGGTCAGGGGGTGGGAATGAGCAGTTCTTC

v_call: TRBV18
j_call: TRBJ1-5
clone_size: .
d_call: .
cdr3_aa: CASSPRTADSNQPQHF
cdr3_nt: TGTGCCAGCTCACCACGGACAGCCGATAGCAATCAGCCCCAGCATTTT

v_call: TRBV12-3/TRBV12-4
j_call: TRBJ1-2
clone_size: .
d_call: TRBD1
cdr3_aa: CASSLAGGPAYYGYTF
cdr3_nt: TGTGCCAGCAGCCTTGCAGGGGGCCCAGCCTATTATGGCTACACCTTC

v_call: TRBV29-1
j_call: TRBJ1-1
clone_size: .
d_call: TRBD1
cdr3_aa: CSVDRQGAEAFF
cdr3_nt: TGCAGCGTTGACCGACAGGGGGCTGAAGCTTTCTTT

v_call: TRBV5-1
j_call: TRBJ1-1
clone_size: many
d_call: .
cdr3_aa: CASSLGPEAFF
cdr3_nt: TGCGCCAGCAGCTTGGGCCCTGAAGCTTTCTTT

v_call: TRBV9
j_call: TRBJ2-3
clone_size: .
d_call: TRBD2
cdr3_aa: CASSVEGPGLGAQYF
cdr3_nt: TGTGCCAGCAGCGTAGAAGGGCCTGGACTAGGCGCGCAGTATTTT

v_call: TRBV5-1
j_call: TRBJ2-3
clone_size: many
d_call: .
cdr3_aa: CASSGPLSTDTQYF
cdr3_nt: TGCGCCAGCAGCGGCCCCCTCAGCACAGATACGCAGTATTTT

v_call: TRBV19
j_call: TRBJ2-5
clone_size: .
d_call: .
cdr3_aa: CASSILEGAGQETQYF
cdr3_nt: TGTGCCAGTAGTATTCTGGAGGGTGCGGGACAAGAGACCCAGTACTTC

v_call: TRBV5-1
j_call: TRBJ2-7
clone_size: many
d_call: .
cdr3_aa: CASRPDSRSYEQYF
cdr3_nt: TGCGCCAGCAGACCAGACAGCAGATCCTACGAGCAGTACTTC

v_call: TRBV5-1
j_call: TRBJ1-1
clone_size: .
d_call: TRBD1
cdr3_aa: CASSSRDRASNTEAFF
cdr3_nt: TGCGCCAGCAGCTCCCGGGACAGGGCTAGTAACACTGAAGCTTTCTTT

v_call: TRBV5-1
j_call: TRBJ2-6
clone_size: many
d_call: .
cdr3_aa: CASSLPDSGANVLTF
cdr3_nt: TGCGCCAGCAGCTTGCCAGATTCTGGGGCCAACGTCCTGACTTTC

v_call: TRBV3-1
j_call: TRBJ1-4
clone_size: many
d_call: .
cdr3_aa: CASSQDTRGNEKLFF
cdr3_nt: TGTGCCAGCAGCCAAGATACCAGGGGTAATGAAAAACTGTTTTTT

v_call: TRBV20-1
j_call: TRBJ2-5
clone_size: .
d_call: TRBD2
cdr3_aa: CSARGRGASGALETQYF
cdr3_nt: TGCAGTGCTAGAGGAAGAGGGGCTAGCGGTGCACTCGAGACCCAGTACTTC

v_call: TRBV9
j_call: TRBJ2-3
clone_size: many
d_call: .
cdr3_aa: CASSEDSLETDTQYF
cdr3_nt: TGTGCCAGCAGCGAGGACAGCTTAGAAACAGATACGCAGTATTTT

v_call: TRBV29-1
j_call: TRBJ2-7
clone_size: many
d_call: TRBD1
cdr3_aa: CSVEQGAHEQYF
cdr3_nt: TGCAGCGTTGAACAGGGGGCCCACGAGCAGTACTTC

v_call: TRBV7-6
j_call: TRBJ1-2
clone_size: many
d_call: .
cdr3_aa: CASSLSTEANYGYTF
cdr3_nt: TGTGCCAGCAGCTTAAGTACAGAAGCTAACTATGGCTACACCTTC

v_call: TRBV5-8
j_call: TRBJ1-2
clone_size: few
d_call: .
cdr3_aa: CASSIVYRASYGYTF
cdr3_nt: TGTGCCAGCAGCATCGTGTACAGAGCCTCCTATGGCTACACCTTC

v_call: TRBV13
j_call: TRBJ2-7
clone_size: few
d_call: TRBD2
cdr3_aa: CASSWTSGGSYEQYF
cdr3_nt: TGTGCCAGCAGCTGGACTAGCGGGGGTTCCTACGAGCAGTACTTC

v_call: TRBV15
j_call: TRBJ2-7
clone_size: .
d_call: TRBD2
cdr3_aa: CATSRGETSGLYEQYF
cdr3_nt: TGTGCCACCAGCAGAGGAGAGACTAGCGGACTCTACGAGCAGTACTTC

v_call: TRBV6-1
j_call: TRBJ2-1
clone_size: many
d_call: TRBD1
cdr3_aa: CASSFLQGNLGNEQFF
cdr3_nt: TGTGCCAGTTCTTTTCTACAGGGGAACTTGGGCAATGAGCAGTTCTTC

v_call: TRBV20-1
j_call: TRBJ2-2
clone_size: .
d_call: .
cdr3_aa: CSARDTYTGELFF
cdr3_nt: TGCAGTGCGCGGGACACCTACACCGGGGAGCTGTTTTTT

v_call: TRBV10-3
j_call: TRBJ2-1
clone_size: many
d_call: TRBD2
cdr3_aa: CAILDPRGAYNEQFF
cdr3_nt: TGTGCCATCCTAGACCCCCGGGGGGCCTACAATGAGCAGTTCTTC

v_call: TRBV27
j_call: TRBJ2-2
clone_size: many
d_call: .
cdr3_aa: CASSLLPGWGDTGELFF
cdr3_nt: TGTGCCAGCAGTTTATTGCCAGGGTGGGGTGACACCGGGGAGCTGTTTTTT

v_call: TRBV7-2
j_call: TRBJ1-3
clone_size: many
d_call: .
cdr3_aa: CASSPGMPGSGNTIYF
cdr3_nt: TGTGCCAGCAGCCCGGGGATGCCAGGGAGTGGAAACACCATATATTTT

v_call: TRBV20-1
j_call: TRBJ2-1
clone_size: .
d_call: .
cdr3_aa: CSASPTTPWVDEQFF
cdr3_nt: TGCAGTGCTAGCCCGACGACCCCGTGGGTCGATGAGCAGTTCTTC

v_call: TRBV3-1
j_call: TRBJ2-5
clone_size: .
d_call: TRBD2
cdr3_aa: CATKERGLQETQYF
cdr3_nt: TGTGCCACTAAGGAGCGGGGCCTCCAAGAGACCCAGTACTTC

v_call: TRBV24-1
j_call: TRBJ1-1
clone_size: many
d_call: .
cdr3_aa: CATSDLLRQADMNTEAFF
cdr3_nt: TGTGCCACCAGTGATTTGCTTCGGCAGGCCGACATGAACACTGAAGCTTTCTTT

v_call: TRBV5-1
j_call: TRBJ2-5
clone_size: few
d_call: .
cdr3_aa: CASSAKGITQETQYF
cdr3_nt: TGCGCCAGCAGCGCCAAGGGGATTACCCAAGAGACCCAGTACTTC

v_call: TRBV24-1
j_call: TRBJ1-1
clone_size: many
d_call: TRBD1
cdr3_aa: CATQTGGAGNTEAFF
cdr3_nt: TGTGCCACCCAGACAGGGGGCGCGGGGAACACTGAAGCTTTCTTT

v_call: TRBV5-1
j_call: TRBJ2-3
clone_size: .
d_call: .
cdr3_aa: CASSFSRRGGVDTQYF
cdr3_nt: TGCGCCAGCAGCTTTAGTCGTCGAGGAGGTGTAGATACGCAGTATTTT

v_call: TRBV5-5
j_call: TRBJ1-5
clone_size: .
d_call: .
cdr3_aa: CASSLERDQPQHF
cdr3_nt: TGTGCCAGCAGCTTGGAGAGGGATCAGCCCCAGCATTTT

v_call: TRBV29-1
j_call: TRBJ2-1
clone_size: many
d_call: TRBD2
cdr3_aa: CSVDSSGGAQPFNEQFF
cdr3_nt: TGCAGCGTTGATTCTAGCGGGGGGGCCCAACCATTCAATGAGCAGTTCTTC

v_call: TRBV20-1
j_call: TRBJ2-4
clone_size: many
d_call: TRBD1
cdr3_aa: CSARPTGAAKNIQYF
cdr3_nt: TGCAGTGCTAGACCGACAGGGGCGGCCAAAAACATTCAGTACTTC

v_call: TRBV4-2
j_call: TRBJ2-7
clone_size: many
d_call: .
cdr3_aa: CASSQGRGLYEQYF
cdr3_nt: TGTGCCAGCAGCCAAGGCAGGGGCTTATACGAGCAGTACTTC

v_call: TRBV6-5
j_call: TRBJ2-7
clone_size: few
d_call: TRBD2
cdr3_aa: CASSYAGGLYEQYF
cdr3_nt: TGTGCCAGCAGTTACGCGGGGGGCTTGTACGAGCAGTACTTC

v_call: TRBV18
j_call: TRBJ2-7
clone_size: many
d_call: .
cdr3_aa: CASSRGGPYEQYF
cdr3_nt: TGTGCCAGCTCAAGGGGCGGCCCCTACGAGCAGTACTTC

v_call: TRBV3-1
j_call: TRBJ1-1
clone_size: many
d_call: .
cdr3_aa: CASSRTKATEAFF
cdr3_nt: TGTGCCAGCAGCCGCACCAAGGCTACTGAAGCTTTCTTT

v_call: TRBV6-5
j_call: TRBJ2-7
clone_size: .
d_call: .
cdr3_aa: CASSYSPRKPGHYSYEQYF
cdr3_nt: TGTGCCAGCAGTTACTCACCCCGTAAACCGGGACACTACAGCTACGAGCAGTACTTC

v_call: TRBV14
j_call: TRBJ2-7
clone_size: few
d_call: .
cdr3_aa: CASSQEQTYEQYF
cdr3_nt: TGTGCCAGCAGCCAAGAACAGACCTACGAGCAGTACTTC

v_call: TRBV12-3/TRBV12-4
j_call: TRBJ2-7
clone_size: .
d_call: .
cdr3_aa: CASSLWGHEQYF
cdr3_nt: TGTGCCAGCAGTTTATGGGGGCACGAGCAGTACTTC

v_call: TRBV5-1
j_call: TRBJ2-1
clone_size: many
d_call: TRBD1
cdr3_aa: CASSTTGSVYNEQFF
cdr3_nt: TGCGCCAGCAGCACGACAGGGTCGGTTTACAATGAGCAGTTCTTC

v_call: TRBV30
j_call: TRBJ1-3
clone_size: .
d_call: TRBD1
cdr3_aa: CAWSRTIIGQGNTIYF
cdr3_nt: TGTGCCTGGAGTCGAACTATAATTGGACAGGGGAACACCATATATTTT

v_call: TRBV12-3/TRBV12-4
j_call: TRBJ2-5
clone_size: few
d_call: TRBD1
cdr3_aa: CASSLARPGTGQETQYF
cdr3_nt: TGTGCCAGCAGTTTAGCCCGTCCCGGGACAGGGCAAGAGACCCAGTACTTC

v_call: TRBV20-1
j_call: TRBJ2-7
clone_size: .
d_call: .
cdr3_aa: CSAPGGLRGGASYEQYF
cdr3_nt: TGCAGTGCCCCTGGGGGTTTAAGGGGCGGGGCTTCCTACGAGCAGTACTTC

v_call: TRBV6-2/TRBV6-3
j_call: TRBJ1-1
clone_size: many
d_call: TRBD1
cdr3_aa: CASSYEGQGYTEAFF
cdr3_nt: TGTGCCAGCAGTTACGAGGGACAGGGTTATACTGAAGCTTTCTTT

v_call: TRBV4-1
j_call: TRBJ2-1
clone_size: .
d_call: .
cdr3_aa: CSSSQGGSSYGYNEQFF
cdr3_nt: TGCTCCAGCAGCCAAGGGGGGAGCAGCTATGGCTACAATGAGCAGTTCTTC